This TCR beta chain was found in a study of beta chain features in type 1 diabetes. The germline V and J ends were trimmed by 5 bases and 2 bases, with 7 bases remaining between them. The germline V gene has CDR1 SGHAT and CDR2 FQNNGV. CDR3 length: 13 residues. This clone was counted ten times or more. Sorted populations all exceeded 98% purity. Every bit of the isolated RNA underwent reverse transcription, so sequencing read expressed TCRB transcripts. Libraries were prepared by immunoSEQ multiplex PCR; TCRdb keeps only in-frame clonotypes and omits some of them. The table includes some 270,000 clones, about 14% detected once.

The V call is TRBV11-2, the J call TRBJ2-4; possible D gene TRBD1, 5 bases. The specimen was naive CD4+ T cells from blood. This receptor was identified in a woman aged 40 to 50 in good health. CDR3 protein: CASSKGSKNIQYF. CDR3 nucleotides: TGTGCCAGCAGCAAGGGGTCCAAAAACATTCAGTACTTC.